This T cell receptor (beta chain) was profiled in a study of CD8+CD57+ T cells in acquired aplastic anemia. Across the study: Sorted CD4+ and CD8+ cells gave a mean 3.2 ug DNA, range about 0.19 to 27.4 ug.

CDR3 and TCR beta VDJ profiling relied on a genomic DNA template. Via MiXCR, TCRdb re-called the reads, giving one row per CDR3 protein. The sample lists about 180,000 distinct CDR3 sequences; around 63% were seen once. Individuals selected for sequencing had exhibited CD8+CD57+ cell expansion on flow cytometry. Germline lookup yields CDR1 SGHAT and CDR2 FQDESV (reference sequence). CDR3 length: 13 amino acids. This sequence joins TRBV11-1 and TRBJ2-7; 8 nucleotides line up with TRBD2. The J call is doubtful: the DNA matches TRBJ2-1 better. This sequence originates from a human donor with aplastic anemia. The sequencing input was sorted CD4+, CD8+, or CD8+CD57+ T cells (not recorded which) from PBMCs. The CDR3 is CASSLEPSGQQFF. DNA for the CDR3: TGTGCCAGCAGCTTAGAGCCTAGCGGGCAGCAGTTCTTC.